This TCR beta chain was captured in a study of OX40 agonist ivuxolimab in advanced cancers. Study-wide background: Allowance was made for prior anti-PD-1, anti-PD-L1 or anti-CTLA-4 therapy, and about 40% had some.

The data were produced by immunoSEQ multiplex PCR, yet TCRdb's version contains in-frame clones alone and is incomplete. In the table there are 92,000 or so clones, approximately 90% of which are singletons. The V and J ends lost 6 bases and 4 bases, in that order; junction bases with no gene match: 10. Looked up from germline, CDR1 is SGHNT and CDR2 is YYREEE (reference sequence). The CDR3 is 15 amino acids. The chain is built from TRBV5-4 and TRBJ1-2; the match to TRBD1 covers 9 bases. This receptor was taken from an adult with an advanced solid tumor such as melanoma, head and neck, liver or kidney cancer. The sample consisted of CD4+ or CD8+ T cells sorted from blood, taken in a trial of the OX40 agonist ivuxolimab. The CDR3 loop reads CASTALTGGFYGYTF. The CDR3 nucleotides read TGTGCCAGCACCGCCCTTACAGGGGGCTTCTATGGCTACACCTTC. The variable domain in full, completed from reference TRBV5-4 and TRBJ1-2, reads ETGVTQSPTHLIKTRGQQVTLRCSSQSGHNTVSWYQQALGQGPQFIFQYYREEENGRGNFPPRFSGLQFPNYSSELNVNALELDDSALYLCASTALTGGFYGYTFGSGTRLTVV.